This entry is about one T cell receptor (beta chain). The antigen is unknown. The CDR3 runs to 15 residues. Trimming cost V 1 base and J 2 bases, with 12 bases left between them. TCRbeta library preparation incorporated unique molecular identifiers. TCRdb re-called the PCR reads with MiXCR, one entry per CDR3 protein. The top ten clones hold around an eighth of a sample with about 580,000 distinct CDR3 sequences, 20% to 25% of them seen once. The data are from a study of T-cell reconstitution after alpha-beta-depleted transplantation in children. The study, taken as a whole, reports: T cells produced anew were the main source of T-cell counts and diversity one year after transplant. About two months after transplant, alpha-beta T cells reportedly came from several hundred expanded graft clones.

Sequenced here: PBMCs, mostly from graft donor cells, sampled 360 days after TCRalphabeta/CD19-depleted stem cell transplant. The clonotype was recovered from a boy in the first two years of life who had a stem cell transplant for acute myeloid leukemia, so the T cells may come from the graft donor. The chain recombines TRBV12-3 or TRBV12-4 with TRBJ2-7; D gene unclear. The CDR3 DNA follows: TGTGCCAGCAGTTTAGGCTTGCGGCAAGCCTACGAGCAGTACTTC. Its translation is CASSLGLRQAYEQYF.